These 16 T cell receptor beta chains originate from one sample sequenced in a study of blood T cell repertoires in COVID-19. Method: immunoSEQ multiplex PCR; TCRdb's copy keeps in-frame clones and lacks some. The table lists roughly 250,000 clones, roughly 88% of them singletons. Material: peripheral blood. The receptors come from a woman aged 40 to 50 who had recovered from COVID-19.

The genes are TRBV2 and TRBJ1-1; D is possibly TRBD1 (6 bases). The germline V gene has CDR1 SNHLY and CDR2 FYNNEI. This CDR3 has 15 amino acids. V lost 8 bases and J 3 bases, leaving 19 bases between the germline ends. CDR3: CASQLGGAAYTEAFF. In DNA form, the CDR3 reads TGTGCCAGCCAGCTAGGGGGTGCGGCGTACACTGAAGCTTTCTTT.

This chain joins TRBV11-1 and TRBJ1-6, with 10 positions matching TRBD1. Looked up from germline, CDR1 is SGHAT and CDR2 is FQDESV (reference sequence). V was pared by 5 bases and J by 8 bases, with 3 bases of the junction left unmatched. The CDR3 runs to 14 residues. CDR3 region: CASSPDRGHSPLHF. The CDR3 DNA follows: TGTGCCAGCAGCCCTGACAGGGGGCATTCACCCCTCCACTTT.

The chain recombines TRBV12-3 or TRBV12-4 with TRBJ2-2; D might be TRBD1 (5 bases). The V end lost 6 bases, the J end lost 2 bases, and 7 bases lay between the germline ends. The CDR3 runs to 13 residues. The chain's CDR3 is CASSDSNTGELFF. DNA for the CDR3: TGTGCCAGCAGCGACAGTAACACCGGGGAGCTGTTTTTT.

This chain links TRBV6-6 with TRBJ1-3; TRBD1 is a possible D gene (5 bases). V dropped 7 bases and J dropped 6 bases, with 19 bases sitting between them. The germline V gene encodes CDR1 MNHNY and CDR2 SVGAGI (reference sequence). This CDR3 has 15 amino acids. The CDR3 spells CASTYPSDITNTIYF. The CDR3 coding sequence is TGTGCCAGCACCTACCCCTCGGACATTACAAACACCATATATTTT.

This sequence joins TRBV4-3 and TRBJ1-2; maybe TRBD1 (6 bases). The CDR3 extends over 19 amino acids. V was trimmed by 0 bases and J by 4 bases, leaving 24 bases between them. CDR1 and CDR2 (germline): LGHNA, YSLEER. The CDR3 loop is CASSQDTSGADRHPYGYTF. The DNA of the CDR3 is TGCGCCAGCAGCCAAGACACCAGCGGGGCCGACAGGCACCCCTATGGCTACACCTTC.

As DNA, the CDR3 is TGTGCCAGTAGTATGGTCGGGGATTCGGGTCAGCCCCAGCATTTT. Translation: CASSMVGDSGQPQHF. The V gene is TRBV19, the J gene TRBJ1-5; no clear D gene. This CDR3 has 15 residues. The ends were cut back, 3 bases at V and 6 bases at J, with 15 bases in the middle. Germline CDR1 LNHDA, CDR2 SQIVND (reference sequence).

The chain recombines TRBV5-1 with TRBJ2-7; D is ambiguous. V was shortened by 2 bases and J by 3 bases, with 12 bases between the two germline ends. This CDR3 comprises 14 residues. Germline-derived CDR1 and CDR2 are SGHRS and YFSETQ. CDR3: CASSFPGLDYEQYF. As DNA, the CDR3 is TGCGCCAGCAGCTTCCCCGGGTTAGACTACGAGCAGTACTTC. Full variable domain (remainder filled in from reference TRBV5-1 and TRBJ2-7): KAGVTQTPRYLIKTRGQQVTLSCSPISGHRSVSWYQQTPGQGLQFLFEYFSETQRNKGNFPGRFSGRQFSNSRSEMNVSTLELGDSALYLCASSFPGLDYEQYFGPGTRLTVT.

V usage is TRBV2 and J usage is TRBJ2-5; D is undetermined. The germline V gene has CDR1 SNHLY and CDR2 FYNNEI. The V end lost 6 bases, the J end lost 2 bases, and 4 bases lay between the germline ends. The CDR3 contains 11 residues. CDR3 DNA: TGTGCCAGCAGCGCGCAAGAGACCCAGTACTTC. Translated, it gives CASSAQETQYF.

The CDR3 loop is CASSPAERTDTQYF. The CDR3 region has the DNA TGTGCCAGCAGCCCTGCTGAGCGAACAGATACGCAGTATTTT. The chain has TRBV7-2 and TRBJ2-3, with unresolved D. Germline V lookup: CDR1 SGHTA, CDR2 FQGNSA. The CDR3 loop spans 14 amino acids. The germline V and J ends were trimmed by 5 bases and 3 bases, with 12 bases remaining between them.

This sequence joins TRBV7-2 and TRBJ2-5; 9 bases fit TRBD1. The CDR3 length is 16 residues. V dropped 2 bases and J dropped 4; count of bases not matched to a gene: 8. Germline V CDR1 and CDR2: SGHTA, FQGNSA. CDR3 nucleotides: TGTGCCAGCAGCTTAAACCAACAGGGGGCGGGAGAGACCCAGTACTTC. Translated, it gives CASSLNQQGAGETQYF.

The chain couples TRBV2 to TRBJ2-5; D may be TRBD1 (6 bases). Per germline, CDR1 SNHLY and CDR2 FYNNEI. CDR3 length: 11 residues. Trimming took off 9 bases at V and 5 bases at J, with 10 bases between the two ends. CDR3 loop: CARKRGETQYF. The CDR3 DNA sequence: TGTGCCAGAAAGAGGGGGGAGACCCAGTACTTC.

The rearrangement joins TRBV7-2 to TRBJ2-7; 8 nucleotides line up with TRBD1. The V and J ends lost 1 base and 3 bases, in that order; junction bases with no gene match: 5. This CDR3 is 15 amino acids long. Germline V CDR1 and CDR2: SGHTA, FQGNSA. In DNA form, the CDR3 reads TGTGCCAGCAGCTTAGAAGCTACAGGGGGCTACGAGCAGTACTTC. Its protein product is CASSLEATGGYEQYF. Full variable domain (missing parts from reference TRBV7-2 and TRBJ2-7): GAGVSQSPSNKVTEKGKDVELRCDPISGHTALYWYRQSLGQGLEFLIYFQGNSAPDKSGLPSDRFSAERTGGSVSTLTIQRTQQEDSAVYLCASSLEATGGYEQYFGPGTRLTVT.

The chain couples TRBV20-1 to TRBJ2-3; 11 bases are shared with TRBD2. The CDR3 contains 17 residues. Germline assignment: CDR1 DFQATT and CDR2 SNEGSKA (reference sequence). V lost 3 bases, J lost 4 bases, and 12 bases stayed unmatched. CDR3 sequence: CSASYPSGRIYADTQYF. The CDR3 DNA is TGCAGTGCTAGTTATCCTAGCGGGAGGATTTATGCAGATACGCAGTATTTT.

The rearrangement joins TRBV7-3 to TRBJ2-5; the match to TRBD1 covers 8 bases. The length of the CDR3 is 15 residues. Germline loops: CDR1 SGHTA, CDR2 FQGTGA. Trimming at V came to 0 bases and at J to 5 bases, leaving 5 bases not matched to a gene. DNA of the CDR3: TGTGCCAGCAGCTTAACAGGACAGGGTAGGGAGACCCAGTACTTC. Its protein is CASSLTGQGRETQYF.

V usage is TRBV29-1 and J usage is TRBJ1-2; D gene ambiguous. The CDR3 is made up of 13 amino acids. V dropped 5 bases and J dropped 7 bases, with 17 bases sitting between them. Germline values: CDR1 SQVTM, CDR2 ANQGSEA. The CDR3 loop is CSVYSDPAGGYTF. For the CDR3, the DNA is TGCAGCGTTTACTCTGACCCTGCGGGTGGCTACACCTTC.

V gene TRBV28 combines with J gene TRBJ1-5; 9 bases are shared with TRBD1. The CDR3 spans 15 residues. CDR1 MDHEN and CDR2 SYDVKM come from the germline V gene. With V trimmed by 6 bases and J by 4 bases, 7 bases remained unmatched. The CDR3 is CASSPLQGANQPQHF. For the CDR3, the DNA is TGTGCCAGCAGCCCCTTACAGGGGGCGAATCAGCCCCAGCATTTT.